This paragraph reports one TCR beta chain. In its sample, this clone was seen a few times. Its antigen is still unknown. No base quality values were provided; no much bigger clone lies one nucleotide off. TCRbeta CDR3 regions were amplified from genomic DNA using the immunoSEQ Assay, a bias-controlled multiplex PCR. In the original analysis: The number of nucleated cells in each sample was estimated by amplification of reference gene primers within the assay. Sequence reads were collapsed and filtered to measure the absolute abundance of every unique TCRbeta CDR3 rearrangement. For each sample, productive Simpson clonality was calculated as the square root of Simpson's diversity index across productive rearrangements. TCRdb took this table from immuneACCESS and kept in-frame rearrangements with V and J called. Such tables lack part of the clones; where checked against another copy, unresolved V genes explain under half of the gap, and the rest is unexplained. V, J and clone size reflect that table, while D and trimming were determined from the DNA. This sample has fewer than 300,000 clones in its table, and about 91% of those were observed once. The ten top clones hold approximately 2.6% of the sample.

One collaborating source in Seattle enrolled patients during active infection and followed them longitudinally through the course of disease. Collaborating institutions collected whole blood in K2EDTA tubes following their own protocols. For TCRbeta analysis, collaborator samples were shipped as frozen whole blood, as isolated PBMCs, or as DNA extracted from either sample type. These data belong to a study of blood T cell repertoires in COVID-19 (dated by TCRdb to the early 2020s). A note on the overall study: Samples from collaborators originated in the United States, Italy and Spain and spanned both the acute and convalescent phases of COVID-19. The material from the prospective study consisted of cDNA or gDNA derived from T cells, B-cell-depleted T cells, or PBMCs. Deeply sampled blood TCRbeta repertoires from subjects exposed to, actively infected with, or recovered from COVID-19 were included in the dataset. A freely available public database, intended as a resource for researchers studying the immune response to SARS-CoV-2, is where the repertoires were released. Samples were obtained from the ongoing ImmuneRACE study (first 160 participants) and from about 1,300 subjects provided by 6 global collaborators. Sample metadata almost always included a de-identified subject ID, COVID-19 status, age in years and sex. Where available, HLA class I and class II types were taken from metadata supplied by the sample provider and were not determined by assay-based typing.

Overall study results and their limits: The quantity of clinical and demographic metadata differed by source and by participant and was supplied without curation.

The germline ends are 23 bases apart after V is trimmed by 10 bases and J by 5 bases. The germline V gene specifies MDHEN as CDR1 and SYDVKM as CDR2. From its cysteine to its phenylalanine, the CDR3 spans 15 amino acids. The entry retains the CDR3 DNA only, 45 bases that are in frame from base 1. The chain is assembled from TRBV28 and TRBJ1-1, with the D gene not confidently named. The sequence was collected from a person aged 18 to 35 with COVID-19, enrolled during active disease. Sequencing was performed on peripheral blood. The DNA is TGTGCCACCAACCCGAATGAGGGTCGAGGGACTGAAGCTTTCTTT. Its translation reads: CATNPNEGRGTEAFF.